The next 23 T cell receptor beta chains were all read from a single sample in a study of shared clonotypes between healthy human individuals (dated by TCRdb to about 2020). To prepare the library, the immunoSEQ multiplex PCR assay was applied. TCRdb retrieved this table from immuneACCESS and kept in-frame rearrangements only. Not all clones are present; in checked studies, unresolved V genes account for under half, and no reason is known for the remainder. The sample table lists about half a million clones, 79% of them with a count of one. 10% to 15% of the sample is in the top ten clones. Sequencing was done on a sample of PBMCs. These receptors all stem from a woman in her forties in good health. Some clones in this sample may be carry-over from other donors' samples.

This chain connects TRBV5-6 to TRBJ1-2, with D hard to call. V lost 6 bases, J lost 2 bases, and 11 bases lay in between. CDR3 length: 13 residues. Germline V gene data show CDR1 as SGHDT and CDR2 as YYEEEE. CDR3 sequence: CASTGLFNYGYTF. The CDR3 nucleotides read TGTGCCAGCACAGGCCTGTTCAACTATGGCTACACCTTC.

This clone was seen just once. This chain joins TRBV7-9 and TRBJ2-2, with TRBD1 as a possible D gene (5 bases). Germline loops: CDR1 SEHNR, CDR2 FQNEAQ (reference sequence). Trimming shortened V by 7 bases and J by 3 bases, and 15 bases separated the two germline ends. This CDR3 spans 15 amino acids. The CDR3 loop reads CASTQGSADTGELFF. The DNA for the CDR3 is TGTGCCAGCACCCAGGGTTCCGCAGACACCGGGGAGCTGTTTTTT.

About this clone: Other nucleotide sequences from this sample produce the same CDR3. The chain recombines TRBV29-1 with TRBJ1-1; perhaps TRBD1 as D (5 bases). Trimming stripped 4 bases from V and 1 base from J, with 13 bases between. The V gene's germline CDR1 is SQVTM and CDR2 ANQGSEA. There are 14 residues in the CDR3. The CDR3 coding sequence is TGCAGCGTTGGGACGGGACTGTCGAACACTGAAGCTTTCTTT. It encodes CSVGTGLSNTEAFF.

This clone has a handful of counts. Other DNA sequences within the sample encode an identical CDR3. V usage is TRBV11-3 and J usage is TRBJ2-1, with D perhaps being TRBD1 or TRBD2 (6 bases each). Germline V gene lookup returns CDR1 SGHNT and CDR2 YENEEA. The CDR3 spans 13 residues. Trimming took 1 base from V and 6 from J, leaving 7 bases between them. The chain's CDR3 is CASSLGGANEQFF. The CDR3 nucleotides are TGTGCCAGCAGCTTAGGGGGGGCCAATGAGCAGTTCTTC.

In the case of this clone: At one end, the junction sequence differs from germline, possibly due to a read error. V and J are TRBV2 and TRBJ1-4; D is undetermined. CDR1 and CDR2 from the germline V gene are SNHLY and FYNNEI. This CDR3 is built from 12 residues. CDR3 sequence: CASTGMEDHPVF. Here the CDR3 DNA reads TGTGCCAGCACCGGAATGGAGGACCACCCGGTTTTT. Full variable domain (outside the CDR3, taken from reference TRBV2 and TRBJ1-4): EPEVTQTPSHQVTQMGQEVILRCVPISNHLYFYWYRQILGQKVEFLVSFYNNEISEKSEIFDDQFSVERPDGSNFTLKIRSTKLEDSAMYFCASTGMEDHPVFGSGTQLSVL.

The chain employs TRBV27 and TRBJ2-7, with D possibly TRBD2 on 6 matching bases. Germline V gives CDR1 MNHEY, CDR2 SMNVEV (reference sequence). CDR3 length: 14 residues. Trimming took 2 bases from V and 4 from J, leaving 12 bases between them. CDR3 sequence (DNA): TGTGCCAGCAGTTTAGGAGGGGTTAGGTACGAGCAGTACTTC. Its translation: CASSLGGVRYEQYF.

The CDR3 DNA sequence: TGTGCCATCAGTGAGTCCGCGGACAGGAGCAATCAGCCCCAGCATTTT. Its translation: CAISESADRSNQPQHF. The chain recombines TRBV10-3 with TRBJ1-5, with 7 nucleotides matching TRBD1. With 0 bases clipped from V and 1 base from J, the junction kept 3 bases outside the gene matches. The CDR3 covers 16 residues. Germline assignment: CDR1 ENHRY and CDR2 SYGVKD.

V usage is TRBV4-1 and J usage is TRBJ2-1; 8 nucleotides agree with TRBD1. The CDR3 has 14 amino acids. V was pared by 6 bases and J by 6 bases, with 7 bases of the junction left unmatched. Germline V gene sequence: CDR1 MGHRA, CDR2 YSYEKL. The CDR3 protein is CASRQRTGFNEQFF. DNA for the CDR3: TGCGCCAGCAGACAGCGGACAGGGTTCAATGAGCAGTTCTTC.

The gene calls are TRBV2 and TRBJ2-1; 10 bases agree with TRBD2. In germline, CDR1 is SNHLY, CDR2 FYNNEI. This CDR3 has 15 amino acids. The ends lost 8 bases at V and 7 bases at J; junction bases unmatched: 11. CDR3 in DNA: TGTGCCAGCCAGGAAGCGGGAGGGGTGTGGAATGAGCAGTTCTTC. It yields the protein CASQEAGGVWNEQFF.

V is TRBV18 and J is TRBJ2-5; TRBD2 matches at 7 bases. The DNA end favors TRBJ2-7, so the J call may be wrong. The CDR3 totals 15 residues. In germline, CDR1 is KGHSH, CDR2 LQKENI. The DNA for the CDR3 is TGTGCCAGCTCACGACCACTAGCGAACTCCTACGAGCAGTACTTC. Protein product: CASSRPLANSYEQYF.

The chain links TRBV29-1 to TRBJ1-4; no clear D gene. Germline assignment: CDR1 SQVTM and CDR2 ANQGSEA. There are 12 residues in the CDR3. V lost 4 bases to trimming and J lost 3 bases, with 6 bases between them. CDR3 region: CSVVGANEKLFF. The CDR3 nucleotides are TGCAGCGTTGTCGGGGCTAATGAAAAACTGTTTTTT.

V is TRBV4-2 and J is TRBJ2-1; TRBD2 matches 8 bases. With 4 bases clipped from V and 2 bases from J, the junction kept 4 bases outside the gene matches. The germline V gene has CDR1 LGHNA and CDR2 YNFKEQ. The CDR3 runs 15 residues. Here the CDR3 DNA reads TGTGCCAGCAGCCTTAGCGGGAACCCCTACAATGAGCAGTTCTTC. This codes for CASSLSGNPYNEQFF.

The chain is built from TRBV5-1 and TRBJ2-1; D is uncertain. Trimming pared 4 bases from V and 0 bases from J, leaving 17 bases between. This CDR3 is built from 17 residues. Germline assignment: CDR1 SGHRS and CDR2 YFSETQ. CDR3 sequence (DNA): TGCGCCAGCAGCCAAACCTCCCTAACGACCTCCTACAATGAGCAGTTCTTC. As protein: CASSQTSLTTSYNEQFF.

The rearrangement uses TRBV9 and TRBJ2-1, with D uncertain. Per germline, CDR1 SGDLS and CDR2 YYNGEE. Trimming removed 0 bases from V and 1 base from J, with 8 bases in between. CDR3 length: 15 residues. Here the CDR3 DNA reads TGTGCCAGCAGCGTAGATTTGCTTTCCTACAATGAGCAGTTCTTC. This sequence encodes CASSVDLLSYNEQFF.

This clone has a handful of counts. CDR3 in amino acids: CASSLGRHYEQYF. Written as DNA, the CDR3 is TGTGCCAGCAGCTTGGGTAGACACTACGAGCAGTACTTC. The chain combines TRBV5-6 with TRBJ2-7; no clear D gene. Trimming shortened V by 0 bases and J by 3 bases, and 7 bases separated the two germline ends. In germline, CDR1 is SGHDT, CDR2 YYEEEE. There are 13 residues in the CDR3.

The chain carries TRBV19 and TRBJ2-3; 10 bases align to TRBD2. The CDR3 runs to 16 residues. Germline V CDR1 and CDR2: LNHDA, SQIVND (reference sequence). V was clipped by 5 bases and J by 5 bases; unmatched bases: 10. The CDR3 loop is CASSPGLAGGRDTQYF. CDR3 sequence (DNA): TGTGCCAGTAGTCCTGGGTTAGCGGGAGGTAGAGATACGCAGTATTTT.

There are many counts of this clone. The rearrangement uses TRBV30 and TRBJ1-2; D is undetermined. V dropped 2 bases and J dropped 4 bases, with 11 bases sitting between them. CDR1 GTSNPN and CDR2 SVGIG come from the germline V gene (reference sequence). The CDR3 extends over 13 amino acids. The CDR3 coding sequence is TGTGCCTGGAGTCCTGGCTTAAGCTATGGCTACACCTTC. Encoded protein: CAWSPGLSYGYTF. The full variable domain, rest sourced from reference TRBV30 and TRBJ1-2, is SQTIHQWPATLVQPVGSPLSLECTVEGTSNPNLYWYRQAAGRGLQLLFYSVGIGQISSEVPQNLSASRPQDRQFILSSKKLLLSDSGFYLCAWSPGLSYGYTFGSGTRLTVV.

The chain combines TRBV11-2 with TRBJ2-7, with D perhaps TRBD1 (6 bases). Per the germline V gene, CDR1 is SGHAT and CDR2 is FQNNGV. The V end lost 5 bases, the J end lost 4 bases, and 9 bases lay between the germline ends. The CDR3 extends over 12 amino acids. The CDR3 sequence: CASSEQGYEQYF. In DNA, the CDR3 is TGTGCCAGCAGCGAACAGGGTTACGAGCAGTACTTC.

The gene calls are TRBV4-2 and TRBJ2-1, with 11 nucleotides matching TRBD2. The CDR3 length is 16 residues. With 0 bases clipped from V and 6 bases from J, the junction kept 4 bases outside the gene matches. CDR1 is LGHNA, CDR2 YNFKEQ, per germline. CDR3 residues: CASSQDWLAGGNEQFF. CDR3 DNA sequence: TGTGCCAGCAGCCAAGATTGGCTAGCGGGGGGCAATGAGCAGTTCTTC.

The chain carries TRBV28 and TRBJ2-5; D is perhaps TRBD2 (6 bases). The germline gives CDR1 MDHEN, CDR2 SYDVKM. The CDR3 contains 10 residues. Here the CDR3 reads CGAGQETQYF. CDR3 in DNA: TGTGGGGCGGGGCAAGAGACCCAGTACTTC. Together with reference TRBV28 and TRBJ2-5, the CDR3 gives the full variable domain: DVKVTQSSRYLVKRTGEKVFLECVQDMDHENMFWYRQDPGLGLRLIYFSYDVKMKEKGDIPEGYSVSREKKERFSLILESASTNQTSMYLCGAGQETQYFGPGTRLLVL.

The J gene is TRBJ2-3, the V gene TRBV14; tentatively, D is TRBD2 (7 bases). The CDR3 consists of 18 residues. The germline CDR1 and CDR2 sequences are SGHDN and FVKESK. The V gene lost 4 bases and the J gene lost 5 bases, with 25 bases spanning the gap. The CDR3 sequence: CASSRRRESFGGGDTQYF. The CDR3 coding sequence is TGTGCCAGCAGCCGGAGGCGGGAGTCCTTCGGAGGGGGAGATACGCAGTATTTT.

V gene TRBV15 combines with J gene TRBJ2-7, with a possible D match to TRBD2 (6 bases). V gave up 3 bases and J gave up 4 bases, with 19 bases separating them. The CDR3 runs 16 residues. Germline lookup yields CDR1 LNHNV and CDR2 YYDKDF (reference sequence). This CDR3 reads CATSSAPRGGIYEQYF. CDR3 bases: TGTGCCACCAGCAGCGCACCGAGGGGAGGCATATACGAGCAGTACTTC.

This clone was detected once. The chain joins TRBV7-3 to TRBJ2-2; D gene unclear. With 2 bases removed from V and 2 bases from J, the gap between germline ends came to 12 bases. Per germline, CDR1 SGHTA and CDR2 FQGTGA. CDR3 size: 16 residues. Here the CDR3 DNA reads TGTGCCAGCAGCTTAGGCTTGCGGAGAAACACCGGGGAGCTGTTTTTT. This codes for CASSLGLRRNTGELFF.